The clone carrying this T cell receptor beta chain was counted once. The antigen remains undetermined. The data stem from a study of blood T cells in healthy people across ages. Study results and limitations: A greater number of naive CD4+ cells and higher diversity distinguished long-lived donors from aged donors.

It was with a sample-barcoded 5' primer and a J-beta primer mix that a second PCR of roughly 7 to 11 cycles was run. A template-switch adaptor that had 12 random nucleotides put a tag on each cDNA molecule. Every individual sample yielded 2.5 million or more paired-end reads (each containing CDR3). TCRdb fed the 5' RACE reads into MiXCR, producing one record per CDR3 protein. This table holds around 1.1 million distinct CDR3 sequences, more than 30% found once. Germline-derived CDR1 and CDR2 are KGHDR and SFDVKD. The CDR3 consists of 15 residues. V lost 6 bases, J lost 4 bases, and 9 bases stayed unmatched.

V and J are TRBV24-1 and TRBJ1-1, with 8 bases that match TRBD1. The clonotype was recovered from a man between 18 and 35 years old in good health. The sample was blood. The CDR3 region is CATSHSGGAGTEAFF. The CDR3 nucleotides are TGTGCCACCAGTCATTCAGGGGGCGCGGGCACTGAAGCTTTCTTT.